This T cell receptor (beta chain) comes out of a study of CD8+ T cells in alopecia areata (dated by TCRdb to 2016 to 2019). About the study as a whole: Skin from C3H/HeJ donors aged about 6-12 months with spontaneous alopecia was grafted onto female C3H/HeJ recipients aged roughly 6-10 weeks. Human TCRbeta sequencing covered scalp tissue and sorted CD4+ and CD8+ peripheral blood T cells from patchy and totalis/universalis alopecia areata patients and healthy controls. Clonality in the scalp was compared among normal scalp (n=4), patchy alopecia areata scalp (n=8), and alopecia totalis/universalis scalp (n=8). TCRbeta CDR3 regions were amplified by immunoSEQ multiplex PCR using 35 Vbeta forward and 13 Jbeta reverse primers. High-throughput TCRbeta sequencing was used to examine T cell clonal expansion in alopecia areata in both the C3H/HeJ mouse model and human patients. RNA came from the PAXgene miRNA kit for fixed scalp, the miRNeasy kit for PBMCs, and the RNeasy kit for mouse skin.

The library was generated by the immunoSEQ multiplex PCR assay. To provide template for TCR sequencing, every sample had RNA extracted and reverse transcribed into cDNA. First-strand cDNA was synthesized with SuperScript III using a 2:1 mix of oligo-dT and random hexamers. A synthetic immune receptor repertoire was used to gauge amplification bias, and whatever bias remained was removed computationally. Libraries were sequenced on Illumina HiSeq with 60 bp reads covering the CDR3, read from J toward V. Per the original workflow: Raw reads were preprocessed to remove errors, and CDR3 was defined by IMGT conventions from the conserved cysteine to phenylalanine. To get clonality, Shannon entropy was normalized by log2 of the number of productive unique TCRs and the result was subtracted from 1. Whether each scalp clone was CD4 or CD8 was inferred by checking scalp TCRbeta sequences against the CD4 and CD8 repertoires from sorted blood. Sourced from immuneACCESS, this table was stored by TCRdb with only in-frame sequences that have V and J called. A share of the clones is absent; for the studies checked, an unresolved V gene accounts for under half, and the remainder has no known explanation. V and J calls and clone size are given by that table; D and trimming were obtained from the DNA. This sample shows about 300,000 clones, and none of them turns up only once. More than 0.95% of the sample is held by the ten biggest clonotypes.

As for this clone: Its cognate antigen has yet to be identified. Since the receptor is from a mouse, mouse gene names and germline sequences apply. The CDR3 end is not reached by the read, which stops 4 residues before it; the germline J gene fills it in. Other DNA sequences in this sample translate to the same CDR3.

Cells from pooled mouse cutaneous lymph nodes were stained for CD4, CD8alpha, NKG2D, NKG2ACE and other markers and then sorted on a BD Influx. What the work shows at the level of the full study, not this receptor alone: Compared with normal scalp, lesional scalp, particularly in alopecia totalis/universalis, had higher clonality and more expanded CD8+ clones, which suggests antigenic drive. Scalp TCR repertoire analysis is complicated because resident alphabeta T cells in normal human skin are also sequenced, whereas mouse skin is dominated by gammadelta T cells. Shared TCR sequences between patients were less evident than in mice, which may be partly attributable to HLA diversity in the patient population.

CDR3 length: 14 amino acids, cysteine to phenylalanine. The 30 bases shown cover part of the CDR3, and their frame starts at base 1. Sequences NSQYPW (CDR1) and LRSPGD (CDR2) are obtained from the germline V gene (reference sequence). Trimmed from V: 2 bases; trimmed from J: 1 base; junction bases lacking a gene match: 1. Specimen: CD4+ T cells sorted from a lymph node. This receptor chain uses TRBV1 and TRBJ1-1, with TRBD1 matching 7 junction bases. The source of this sequence is a C3H/HeJ mouse with alopecia areata. This line of mice carries MHC haplotype H2-k. The CDR3 region has the sequence CTCSARQGNTEVFF. The CDR3 DNA, read in part, is TGCACCTGCAGTGCACGACAGGGGAACACA. Where the CDR3 stops, the reference TRBV1 and TRBJ1-1 genes take over; the full variable domain is VTLLEQNPRWRLVPRGQAVNLRCILKNSQYPWMSWYQQDLQKQLQWLFTLRSPGDKEVKSLPGADYLATRVTDTELRLQVANMSQGRTLYCTCSARQGNTEVFFGKGTRLTVV.